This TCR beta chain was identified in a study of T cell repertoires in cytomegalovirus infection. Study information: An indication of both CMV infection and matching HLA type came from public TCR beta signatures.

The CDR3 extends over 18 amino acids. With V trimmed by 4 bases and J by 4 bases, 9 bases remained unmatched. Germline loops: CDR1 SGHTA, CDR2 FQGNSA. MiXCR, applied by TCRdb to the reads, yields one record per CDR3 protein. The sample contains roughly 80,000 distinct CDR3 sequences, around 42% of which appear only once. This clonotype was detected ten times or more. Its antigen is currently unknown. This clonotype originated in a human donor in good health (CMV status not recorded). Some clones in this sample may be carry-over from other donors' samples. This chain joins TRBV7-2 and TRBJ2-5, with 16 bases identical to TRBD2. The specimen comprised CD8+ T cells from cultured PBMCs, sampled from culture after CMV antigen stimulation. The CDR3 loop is CASSSLGLAGGLGETQYF. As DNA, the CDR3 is TGTGCCAGCAGCTCCTTGGGACTAGCGGGGGGGTTAGGAGAGACCCAGTACTTC.